Given below is one T cell receptor (beta chain) in context. What this receptor recognizes is not known. Per-base quality was not reported, and no clone a single base away is much larger than it. This entry is derived from a study of T cell clones after liver transplantation (dated by TCRdb to the late 2010s). Describing the broader study: The samples were obtained from ITN030ST, a randomized trial that attempted immunosuppression withdrawal within 2 years after liver transplantation. Third party-reactive TCRbeta sequences from pre-transplant MLRs were also identified as an antigen-independent comparator for donor-reactive sequences. Tolerance was defined as complete immunosuppression withdrawal for at least one year with no rise in liver enzymes beyond twice the upper limit of normal. Until randomization at 12-24 months post-transplant, subjects were given standard immunosuppression, with no induction therapy. Blood samples were collected pre-transplant, pre-randomization before withdrawal, and post-randomization after either complete withdrawal or failed withdrawal. Of the eight recipients, a few were HCV-positive, while the remaining recipients had been transplanted for non-autoimmune, non-viral indications. Donor-reactive T cell clones were identified by TCRbeta sequencing after a pre-transplant mixed lymphocyte reaction and then tracked in post-transplant blood. Of the 8 liver transplant recipients making up the studied cohort, 3 were classified as tolerant and 5 as non-tolerant. Overall results and qualifications from the work: A significant post-transplant decrease in circulating donor-reactive CD4 TCRbeta sequences was observed in most of the 8 subjects, irrespective of tolerance or HCV status. The conclusions were considered preliminary, being limited by small, heterogeneous patient numbers and non-standardized post-transplant time points. The decline in donor-reactive sequences exceeded the decline in third party-reactive sequences, suggesting partial antigen-specific deletion that was unrelated to withdrawal success. When repertoire turnover was accounted for, significantly reduced detection of donor-reactive sequences was found in 7 of 8 subjects for CD4 and in 8 of 8 subjects for CD8. Without allograft tissue specimens, donor-reactive T cells may have migrated into the graft rather than being deleted. Low numbers of available donor cells limited the measurable donor-reactive repertoire in a couple of subjects.

This specimen's time point label, interpreted: pre-transplant. Unstimulated PBMCs, after thawing, were stained for CD3, CD4 and CD8 and then FACS-sorted into CD3+CD4+ and CD3+CD8+ populations. All 8 studied subjects were randomized to withdrawal of immunosuppression. Genomic DNA was isolated with the Qiagen DNeasy Blood and Tissue Kit. Spanning cysteine to phenylalanine, the CDR3 consists of 17 amino acids. The retained sequence is limited to the CDR3, 51 bases, with the frame set at the first base. Using immunoSEQ, frozen genomic DNA was subjected to high-throughput TCRbeta CDR3 sequencing, a process that included PCR amplification, mapping, bias correction and internal controls. The original pipeline was this. Only productive rearrangements were retained, and each unique TCRbeta sequence was defined by its CDR3 nucleotide sequence together with its V and J gene. For a sequence to be called donor-reactive, it needed a frequency of at least 0.01% and at least 5-fold expansion in CFSE-low cells compared with unstimulated pre-transplant cells. Minimum frequency thresholds were set for each subject based on the unstimulated sample with the lowest template count, ensuring at least 90% detection power. Repertoire turnover was measured by Jensen-Shannon divergence between the top 1000 TCRbeta sequences post- and pre-transplant. Two-sided Fisher's exact tests were used to test for changes in the detection of donor-reactive sequences. The table comes from immuneACCESS by way of TCRdb, which keeps in-frame sequences with V and J called. Part of the clones is missing from these tables; in studies checked, under half for an unresolved V gene and the rest for unknown reasons. From that table come the V and J calls and clone size; the DNA was used to work out D and trimming. Present in this sample are more than 65,000 clones, roughly nine tenths of which were seen just once. Jointly, the top ten make up 2% to 3% of the sample.

Recombination linked TRBV21-1 to TRBJ2-5; TRBD1 is the table's D call and was not checked against the DNA. TRBV21-1 is labeled a pseudogene. This specimen was CD4+ T cells from blood, taken before liver transplant. The sequence was obtained from a human donor who received a liver transplant. The nucleotides read TGTGCCAGCAGCAAACGCATAGCGACAGGGGCTAAAGAGACCCAGTACTTC. Its protein is CASSKRIATGAKETQYF.